This TCR beta chain was captured in a study of response to subunit inactivated influenza vaccine. TCRdb analysed the RT-PCR reads with MiXCR anew, one entry per CDR3 protein. The table lists roughly 790,000 distinct CDR3 sequences, about 20% of them singletons. General study points: Each seasonal influenza vaccination, the authors suggested, recruits few new T cells.

This clonotype has ten or more counts. Antigen specificity is unknown. The CDR3 runs to 15 residues. CDR1 is DFQATT, CDR2 SNEGSKA, per germline (reference sequence). V trimming: 5 bases; J trimming: 10 bases; junction bases outside the gene matches: 11. This chain connects TRBV20-1 to TRBJ2-1; the match to TRBD2 covers 13 bases. The material was PBMCs from blood, obtained around 5 days after vaccination. This clonotype was obtained from a man in his forties or fifties who received an inactivated influenza vaccine. This chain's CDR3 is CSAETGLAGNDEQFF. CDR3 DNA: TGCAGTGCTGAAACGGGACTAGCGGGAAATGACGAGCAGTTCTTC.